Listed below are T cell receptor beta chains from one sample, sequenced in a study of PD-1 blockade in classical Hodgkin lymphoma. Profiled with immunoSEQ multiplex PCR; TCRdb holds only in-frame clones, not every one. Found here are about 17,000 clones, roughly nine tenths of them singletons; the top ten hold around 3.9%. The sequenced material came from peripheral blood mononuclear cells (PBMCs). These TCRs come from a human donor with classical Hodgkin lymphoma. The CDR3 runs from the conserved cysteine through the conserved F or W. Fields, in order: J gene, V gene, clone size, D gene, CDR3 protein, CDR3 DNA. The D gene is left open where the match is weak. Expanded clones get a size class; other rows say once, few or many, or leave the size out.

TRBJ1-6	TRBV28	once	.	CASSPQKTVNNSPLHF	TGTGCCAGCAGCCCGCAGAAGACAGTGAATAATTCACCCCTCCACTTT
TRBJ2-6	TRBV5-4	.	.	CASSPGGLSGANVLTF	TGTGCCAGCAGCCCCGGGGGCCTCTCTGGGGCCAACGTCCTGACTTTC
TRBJ2-7	TRBV5-5	.	TRBD2	CASSPTSGAWHEQYF	TGTGCCAGCAGCCCTACTAGCGGAGCCTGGCACGAGCAGTACTTC
TRBJ1-5	TRBV5-8	.	TRBD1	CASSLLGGTGIGQPQHF	TGTGCCAGCAGCTTACTAGGAGGGACAGGGATCGGCCAGCCCCAGCATTTT
TRBJ2-5	TRBV4-3	.	TRBD1	CASSPGTGEGETQYF	TGCGCCAGCAGCCCCGGGACAGGGGAGGGGGAGACCCAGTACTTC
TRBJ2-2	TRBV4-3	.	TRBD2	CASSREGLASGELFF	TGCGCCAGCAGCCGAGAGGGACTAGCCTCCGGGGAGCTGTTTTTT
TRBJ2-2	TRBV2	.	TRBD1	CASSPRDRNTGELFF	TGTGCCAGCAGCCCCCGGGACAGGAACACCGGGGAGCTGTTTTTT
TRBJ2-1	TRBV14	.	TRBD2	CASSQDGLAAWGEQFF	TGTGCCAGCAGCCAAGACGGACTAGCGGCTTGGGGGGAGCAGTTCTTC
TRBJ1-4	TRBV19	once	.	CASTTGLELFF	TGTGCCAGTACCACGGGACTCGAGCTGTTTTTT
TRBJ1-1	TRBV19	.	.	CASAPGQNTEAFF	TGTGCCAGTGCCCCAGGGCAGAACACTGAAGCTTTCTTT
TRBJ2-1	TRBV9	few	.	CASSVLLGEQFF	TGTGCCAGCAGCGTACTCCTCGGTGAGCAGTTCTTC
TRBJ1-2	TRBV6-6	.	.	CASSQGGYTF	TGTGCCAGCAGTCAGGGAGGCTACACCTTC
TRBJ1-5	TRBV27	.	.	CASSLWGNQPQHF	TGTGCCAGCAGTTTATGGGGCAATCAGCCCCAGCATTTT